A single T cell receptor beta chain is shown here with its context. This clone has just a few counts. Its antigen is not yet known. No base quality information exists; no much larger clone differs at one position. A single peripheral blood draw of about 116 mL on average was collected from each donor into heparinised tubes. A BD FACSAria II was used to sort naive, central memory, regulatory and stem cell-like memory CD4+ T cells with a panel that included CD45RO, CCR7, CD25, CD127, CD95 and CD27. A purity above 98% was achieved for all sorted populations. PBMCs were separated immediately by Lymphoprep density gradient centrifugation and were stained directly, without being cultured. To minimize batch effects, samples were stained and sorted in pairs, one healthy donor with one patient per experiment. All of the isolated RNA was reverse transcribed with the High Capacity cDNA Reverse Transcription Kit, so expressed TCRB transcripts were sequenced. Deep immunoSEQ sequencing was applied to naive, central memory and regulatory T cell samples, giving an average of about 3.8 million total reads per sample. Sorted cells were lysed in RLT buffer and RNA was extracted with DNase-treated RNeasy Micro or Mini kits, depending on cell number. Each cell subset was processed on its own to prevent cross-contamination, while patient and healthy donor samples were processed together. The immunoSEQ multiplex PCR was used to amplify TCRB sequences from cDNA, generating 87-bp fragments that spanned the CDR3 region. Sequencing of the amplicons was done on the Illumina HiSeq platform. In the authors' own workflow: Synthetic template baselines were used to correct PCR bias computationally, reads within Hamming distance 2 were collapsed, and singletons that could not be merged were discarded. By aligning reads against IMGT, V, D and J genes, CDR3 length, and insertions or deletions at six rearrangement sites were assigned. Within each subset, clonotype counts were normalized to the number of sorted cells before true diversity and Gini coefficients were calculated with the tcR R package. Repertoire sharing was quantified using the overlap coefficient calculated on TCRB nucleotide sequences. Out-of-frame TCRB sequences from naive cells were analyzed to stand in for the pre-selection repertoire. The source is immuneACCESS, and TCRdb retained only in-frame sequences with V and J called. Part of the clones is not carried over; for the studies checked, unresolved V genes explain less than half of this, and the remainder is unexplained. V and J calls and clone size are as listed in that table; D and trimming were resolved from the DNA. For this sample there are 300,000 to 450,000 clones; 15% to 20% appear just once. The ten largest clones take up about 0.044% of the sample.

This sample is part of a study of beta chain features in type 1 diabetes (dated by TCRdb to 2017 to 2018). Study-wide context: Mean age, gender distribution, total cell number and subset yield were not different between patients and healthy donors. A total of just under 110,000,000 sorted cells were examined across all samples, and RNA yield correlated strongly with the number of cells per subset. In the study, TCRB repertoires of sorted circulating CD4+ T cell subsets from recently diagnosed type 1 diabetes patients were compared with those of matched healthy donors. Naive and central memory subsets were obtained from all 30 or so donors, but regulatory and stem cell-like memory subsets were isolated from only 8 patients and roughly eight healthy donors. What the authors observed across the whole study: Because cDNA rather than genomic DNA was sequenced, highly expressing activated cells could have been over-represented, although no difference in activation and CD3 levels was found between groups. Only small numbers of individuals were included in the HLA sub-analyses, which left unresolved whether HLA type had any influence on TCRB rearrangement. In all four CD4+ subsets, TCRB CDR3 length was moderately but significantly shorter in type 1 diabetes patients. At VDJ recombination sites, type 1 diabetes patients had fewer insertions and more deleted nucleotides, which implies abnormalities in thymic rearrangement. PCR might favor shorter templates, but patient and control samples were amplified and corrected together, so any skew would affect both groups equally. Naive, central memory and regulatory TCRB repertoires appeared more similar among patients than among healthy donors.

V is pared back by 0 bases and J by 4 bases, with 11 bases lying between the germline termini. Based on the germline V gene, the CDR1 and CDR2 sequences are MGHRA and YSYEKL. There are 15 amino acids in the CDR3, from cysteine to phenylalanine inclusive. The CDR3 DNA has 45 bases and is translated from base 1. Sequencing used naive CD4+ T cells from blood. The cell subset or site label here, explained by the study, means: true naive CD4+ T cells. The source of this sequence is a woman aged 18 to 35 in good health. In this chain, TRBV4-1 is recombined with TRBJ2-3, with no reliable assignment of the D segment. At the DNA level, the sequence is TGCGCCAGCAGCCAAGAATCAGCGTACGCAGATACGCAGTATTTT. Translation gives CASSQESAYADTQYF.